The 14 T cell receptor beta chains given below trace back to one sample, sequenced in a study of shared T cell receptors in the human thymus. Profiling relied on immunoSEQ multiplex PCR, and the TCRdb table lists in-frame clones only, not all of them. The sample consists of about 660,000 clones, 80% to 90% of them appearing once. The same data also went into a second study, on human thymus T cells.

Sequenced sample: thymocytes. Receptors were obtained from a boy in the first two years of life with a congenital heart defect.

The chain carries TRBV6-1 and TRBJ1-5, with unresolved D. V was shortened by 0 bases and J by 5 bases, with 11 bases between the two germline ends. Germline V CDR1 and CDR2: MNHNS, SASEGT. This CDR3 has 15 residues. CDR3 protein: CASSEATLGYQPQHF. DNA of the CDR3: TGTGCCAGCAGTGAAGCAACCCTAGGATATCAGCCCCAGCATTTT.

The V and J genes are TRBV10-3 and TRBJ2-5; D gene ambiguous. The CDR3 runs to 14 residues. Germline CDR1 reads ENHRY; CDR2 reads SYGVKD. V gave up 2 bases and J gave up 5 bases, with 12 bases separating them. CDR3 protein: CAISEGQTSETQYF. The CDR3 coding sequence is TGTGCCATCAGTGAGGGGCAGACCTCCGAGACCCAGTACTTC.

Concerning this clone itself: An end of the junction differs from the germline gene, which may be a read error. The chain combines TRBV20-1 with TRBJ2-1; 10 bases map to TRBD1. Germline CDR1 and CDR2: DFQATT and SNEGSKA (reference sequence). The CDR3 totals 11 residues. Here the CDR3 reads CSATGTGESVF. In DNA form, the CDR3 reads TGCAGTGCTACAGGGACAGGGGAGTCGGTCTTC.

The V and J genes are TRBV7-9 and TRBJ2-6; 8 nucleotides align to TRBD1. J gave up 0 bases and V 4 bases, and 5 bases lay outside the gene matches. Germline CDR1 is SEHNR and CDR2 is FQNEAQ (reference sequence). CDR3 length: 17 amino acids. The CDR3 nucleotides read TGTGCCAGCAGCTCGCCGGGACAGGCCTCTGGGGCCAACGTCCTGACTTTC. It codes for CASSSPGQASGANVLTF.

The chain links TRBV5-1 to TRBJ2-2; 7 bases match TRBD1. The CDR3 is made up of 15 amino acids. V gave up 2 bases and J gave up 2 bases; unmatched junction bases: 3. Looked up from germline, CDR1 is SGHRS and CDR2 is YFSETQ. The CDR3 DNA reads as TGCGCCAGCAGCTTCGGACAGGCTAACACCGGGGAGCTGTTTTTT. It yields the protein CASSFGQANTGELFF. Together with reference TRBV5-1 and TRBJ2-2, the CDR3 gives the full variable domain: KAGVTQTPRYLIKTRGQQVTLSCSPISGHRSVSWYQQTPGQGLQFLFEYFSETQRNKGNFPGRFSGRQFSNSRSEMNVSTLELGDSALYLCASSFGQANTGELFFGEGSRLTVL.

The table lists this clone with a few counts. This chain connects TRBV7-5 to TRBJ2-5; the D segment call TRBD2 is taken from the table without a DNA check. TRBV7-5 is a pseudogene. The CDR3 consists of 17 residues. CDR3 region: CARSLFQRGGIEETQYF. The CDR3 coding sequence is TGTGCCAGAAGCTTATTCCAGCGGGGGGGCATTGAAGAGACCCAGTACTTC.

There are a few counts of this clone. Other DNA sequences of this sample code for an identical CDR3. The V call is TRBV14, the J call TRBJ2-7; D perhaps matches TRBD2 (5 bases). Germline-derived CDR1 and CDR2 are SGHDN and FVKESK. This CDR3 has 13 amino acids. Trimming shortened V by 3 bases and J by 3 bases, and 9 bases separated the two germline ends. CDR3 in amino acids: CASSQVRGYEQYF. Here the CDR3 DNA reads TGTGCCAGCAGCCAGGTTCGGGGCTACGAGCAGTACTTC.

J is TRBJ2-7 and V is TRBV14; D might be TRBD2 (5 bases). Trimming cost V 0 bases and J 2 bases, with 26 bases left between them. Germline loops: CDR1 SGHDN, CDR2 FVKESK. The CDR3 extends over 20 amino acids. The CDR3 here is CASSQDAPSPLGVVTYEQYF. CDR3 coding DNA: TGTGCCAGCAGCCAAGACGCACCAAGTCCACTAGGAGTAGTCACCTACGAGCAGTACTTC.

The CDR3 nucleotides read TGTGCCAGCAGCTTGGCGGGCCTAGCGGGATCCCTCTACGAGCAGTACTTC. This translates into CASSLAGLAGSLYEQYF. This chain links TRBV5-6 with TRBJ2-7, with 9 nucleotides matching TRBD2. V was pared by 0 bases and J by 3 bases, with 10 bases of the junction left unmatched. Germline CDR1 reads SGHDT; CDR2 reads YYEEEE. This CDR3 is 17 amino acids long.

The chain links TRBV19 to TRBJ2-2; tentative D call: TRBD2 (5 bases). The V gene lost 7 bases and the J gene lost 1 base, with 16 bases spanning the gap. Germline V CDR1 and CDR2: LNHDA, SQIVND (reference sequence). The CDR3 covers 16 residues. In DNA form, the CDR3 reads TGTGCCAGTATTGGATCGGCGGGTGTGAACACCGGGGAGCTGTTTTTT. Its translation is CASIGSAGVNTGELFF.

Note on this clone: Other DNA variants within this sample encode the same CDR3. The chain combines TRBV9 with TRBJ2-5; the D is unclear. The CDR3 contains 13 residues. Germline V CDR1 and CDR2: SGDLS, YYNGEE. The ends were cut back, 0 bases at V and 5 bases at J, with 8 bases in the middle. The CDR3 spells CASSVAAEETQYF. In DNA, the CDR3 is TGTGCCAGCAGCGTAGCCGCGGAGGAGACCCAGTACTTC.

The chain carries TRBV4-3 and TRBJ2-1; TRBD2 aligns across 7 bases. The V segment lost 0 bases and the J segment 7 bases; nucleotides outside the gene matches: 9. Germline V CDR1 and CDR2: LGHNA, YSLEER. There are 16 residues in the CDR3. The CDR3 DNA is TGCGCCAGCAGCCAAGATCCCGGGGGGAGGATAAATGAGCAGTTCTTC. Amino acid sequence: CASSQDPGGRINEQFF.

The CDR3: CASSSGTSGSCEQFF. The DNA for the CDR3 is TGTGCCAGTAGTTCCGGGACTAGCGGGAGTTGTGAGCAGTTCTTC. The chain employs TRBV19 and TRBJ2-1; 14 nucleotides agree with TRBD2. The CDR3 extends over 15 amino acids. Germline CDR1 is LNHDA and CDR2 is SQIVND (reference sequence). Trimming removed 5 bases from V and 9 bases from J; junction bases left unmatched: 6.

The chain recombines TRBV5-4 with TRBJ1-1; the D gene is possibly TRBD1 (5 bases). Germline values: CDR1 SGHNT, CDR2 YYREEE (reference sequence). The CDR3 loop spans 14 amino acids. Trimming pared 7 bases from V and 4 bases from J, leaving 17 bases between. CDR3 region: CASGISGPITEAFF. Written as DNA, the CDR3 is TGTGCCAGCGGTATTTCAGGGCCGATCACTGAAGCTTTCTTT. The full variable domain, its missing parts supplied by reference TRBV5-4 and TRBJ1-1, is ETGVTQSPTHLIKTRGQQVTLRCSSQSGHNTVSWYQQALGQGPQFIFQYYREEENGRGNFPPRFSGLQFPNYSSELNVNALELDDSALYLCASGISGPITEAFFGQGTRLTVV.